The 27 T cell receptor beta chains in this list originate from one sample, sequenced in a study of T cells after yellow fever vaccination. TCRdb called the 5' RACE reads again in MiXCR, with one record for every CDR3 protein. Among about 310,000 distinct CDR3 sequences listed, around 4% were seen once. Sequencing used PBMCs, obtained on the day of the yellow fever booster vaccination. These receptors all come from a man aged 18 to 30 who received the YFV17D yellow fever vaccine.

V is TRBV15 and J is TRBJ2-7, with D uncertain. The CDR3 covers 15 residues. Germline values: CDR1 LNHNV, CDR2 YYDKDF (reference sequence). V was pared by 2 bases and J by 6 bases, with 17 bases between. The CDR3 region has the DNA TGTGCCACCAGCAGACTAGGACCCCTTCGCGGCGAGCAGTACTTC. It encodes CATSRLGPLRGEQYF.

This clonotype was picked up a small number of times. This sequence joins TRBV5-1 and TRBJ2-5; perhaps D is TRBD1 or TRBD2 (5 bases each). The CDR3 sequence is 13 residues long. CDR1 and CDR2 from the germline V gene are SGHRS and YFSETQ. The V end was cut by 0 bases, the J end by 4 bases, with 7 bases between. Here the CDR3 DNA reads TGCGCCAGCAGCTTGGGGGACGGAGAGACCCAGTACTTC. This gives the protein CASSLGDGETQYF.

This clonotype came up many times. The CDR3 region has the DNA TGTGCCATCAGTGAGACCGGGACAGGGGACTCCTACGAGCAGTACGTC. Amino acid sequence: CAISETGTGDSYEQYV. The chain combines TRBV10-3 with TRBJ2-7, with TRBD1 identical over 10 bases. Germline CDR1 and CDR2: ENHRY and SYGVKD. The CDR3 is 16 amino acids. The V and J ends lost 2 bases and 0 bases, in that order; junction bases with no gene match: 4.

The genes are TRBV19 and TRBJ1-1; 7 bases map to TRBD1. The junction had 8 bases not matched to a gene; V was cut back by 6 bases and J by 4 bases. CDR3 size: 14 residues. CDR1 is LNHDA and CDR2 is SQIVND in the germline V gene (reference sequence). The CDR3 loop is CASSTDRVGTEAFF. Here the CDR3 DNA reads TGTGCCAGTAGCACCGACAGGGTAGGCACTGAAGCTTTCTTT.

The chain links TRBV5-1 to TRBJ2-6, with 9 positions matching TRBD1. Germline V gene data show CDR1 as SGHRS and CDR2 as YFSETQ. The CDR3 extends over 17 amino acids. The V and J ends lost 4 bases and 4 bases, in that order; junction bases with no gene match: 9. The CDR3 sequence is CASSVGQGTSGANVLTF. Here the CDR3 DNA reads TGCGCCAGCAGCGTAGGACAGGGGACTTCCGGGGCCAACGTCCTGACTTTC.

J is TRBJ2-7 and V is TRBV15; the D gene is possibly TRBD1 (5 bases). Trimming took 4 bases from V and 2 from J, leaving 12 bases between them. Germline V gives CDR1 LNHNV, CDR2 YYDKDF (reference sequence). This CDR3 comprises 14 residues. The CDR3 spells CATSIHPGTYEQYV. The CDR3 DNA reads as TGTGCCACCAGCATTCACCCAGGGACCTACGAGCAGTACGTC.

The sample holds a few counts of this clonotype. The J gene is TRBJ2-1, the V gene TRBV6-5; TRBD2 agrees at 14 bases. The CDR3 totals 16 residues. V lost 6 bases to trimming and J lost 6 bases; unmatched junction nucleotides: 7. CDR1 is MNHEY and CDR2 is SVGAGI in the germline V gene. CDR3 sequence reads: CASSKAGTSGGNEQFF. The CDR3 DNA is TGTGCCAGCAGCAAAGCCGGGACTAGCGGGGGCAATGAGCAGTTCTTC.

This clonotype was recorded many times. The V and J genes are TRBV14 and TRBJ2-3; a weak D match, TRBD2 (6 bases). V shed 1 base and J shed 3 bases, with 17 bases lying between them. Germline V gene sequence: CDR1 SGHDN, CDR2 FVKESK. CDR3 size: 17 residues. Here the CDR3 DNA reads TGTGCCAGCAGCCAAGGAAAGATGGCGGGGCGGACAGATACGCAGTATTTT. This encodes CASSQGKMAGRTDTQYF. Combining the CDR3 with reference TRBV14 and TRBJ2-3 gives the whole variable domain EAGVTQFPSHSVIEKGQTVTLRCDPISGHDNLYWYRRVMGKEIKFLLHFVKESKQDESGMPNNRFLAERTGGTYSTLKVQPAELEDSGVYFCASSQGKMAGRTDTQYFGPGTRLTVL.

This clonotype was seen more than once but under ten times. The V and J genes are TRBV19 and TRBJ1-5; D not certain. Germline V gives CDR1 LNHDA, CDR2 SQIVND (reference sequence). The CDR3 runs 13 residues. Trimming took 5 bases from V and 3 from J, leaving 8 bases between them. DNA of the CDR3: TGTGCCAGTAGTGTCGAGAACAATCAGCCCCAGCATTTT. It yields the protein CASSVENNQPQHF.

This clonotype appeared a few times. The chain is built from TRBV5-1 and TRBJ2-1; no firm D call. The CDR3 is made up of 13 amino acids. Germline loops: CDR1 SGHRS, CDR2 YFSETQ. Trimming removed 3 bases at V and 6 bases at J, with 10 bases between. The CDR3: CASSWPGFNEQFF. The CDR3 DNA reads as TGCGCCAGCAGCTGGCCGGGTTTCAATGAGCAGTTCTTC. Variable domain in full (rest from reference TRBV5-1 and TRBJ2-1): KAGVTQTPRYLIKTRGQQVTLSCSPISGHRSVSWYQQTPGQGLQFLFEYFSETQRNKGNFPGRFSGRQFSNSRSEMNVSTLELGDSALYLCASSWPGFNEQFFGPGTRLTVL.

This sequence joins TRBV5-6 and TRBJ1-5; the D is unclear. This CDR3 is built from 15 residues. Trimming took 3 bases from V and 1 from J, leaving 11 bases between them. The germline V gene has CDR1 SGHDT and CDR2 YYEEEE. Here the CDR3 reads CASSSHLGSNQPQHF. CDR3 DNA: TGTGCCAGCAGCTCGCATCTGGGGAGCAATCAGCCCCAGCATTTT.

The rearrangement links TRBV10-3 to TRBJ1-2; D remains ambiguous. Looked up from germline, CDR1 is ENHRY and CDR2 is SYGVKD. Trimming stripped 7 bases from V and 4 bases from J, with 13 bases between. This CDR3 has 13 residues. This CDR3 reads CAITASLGYGYTF. CDR3 coding DNA: TGTGCCATCACTGCGAGTTTAGGCTATGGCTACACCTTC.

V is TRBV12-3 or TRBV12-4 and J is TRBJ2-6, with D perhaps being TRBD1 or TRBD2 (7 bases each). Trimming shortened V by 6 bases and J by 0 bases, and 18 bases separated the two germline ends. CDR3 size: 18 residues. CDR3 DNA sequence: TGTGCCAGCAGCCAGGGGGGGGCATTACTCTCTGGGGCCAACGTCCTGACTTTC. Translated: CASSQGGALLSGANVLTF.

The chain carries TRBV6-2 or TRBV6-3 and TRBJ2-5; possible D gene TRBD1, 7 bases. Germline lookup yields CDR1 MNHEY and CDR2 SVGEGT. The CDR3 loop spans 14 amino acids. V gave up 0 bases and J gave up 5 bases, with 10 bases separating them. This CDR3 reads CASSYSPGGETQYF. In DNA form, the CDR3 reads TGTGCCAGCAGTTACTCCCCAGGGGGGGAGACCCAGTACTTC.

In this sample, this clonotype turned up many times. This chain uses TRBV29-1 with TRBJ2-5; 9 bases fit TRBD1. After removal of 0 bases from V and 7 bases from J, the junction contained 6 bases not matched to a gene. This CDR3 has 14 residues. Germline V CDR1 and CDR2: SQVTM, ANQGSEA. The DNA for the CDR3 is TGCAGCGTTGAAGAACAGGGGGCGGTTGGGACCCAGTACTTC. This sequence encodes CSVEEQGAVGTQYF. Filled out from reference TRBV29-1 and TRBJ2-5, the complete variable domain reads SAVISQKPSRDICQRGTSLTIQCQVDSQVTMMFWYRQQPGQSLTLIATANQGSEATYESGFVIDKFPISRPNLTFSTLTVSNMSPEDSSIYLCSVEEQGAVGTQYFGPGTRLLVL.

This clonotype occurred many times. CDR3 DNA sequence: TGCGCCAGCAGCCTCAACAGAGTCACCGGGGAGCTGTTTTTT. Its protein product is CASSLNRVTGELFF. The rearrangement uses TRBV4-1 and TRBJ2-2; D is unclear. This CDR3 spans 14 amino acids. Trimming took off 4 bases at V and 4 bases at J, with 10 bases between the two ends. The germline V gene encodes CDR1 MGHRA and CDR2 YSYEKL.

This clonotype turned up a few times. This rearrangement joins TRBV4-2 to TRBJ2-5, with D possibly TRBD2 on 6 matching bases. Trimming cost V 1 base and J 4 bases, with 19 bases left between them. This CDR3 has 17 residues. Looked up from germline, CDR1 is LGHNA and CDR2 is YNFKEQ. CDR3 residues: CASSQGRGTPGLETQYF. For the CDR3, the DNA is TGTGCCAGCAGCCAAGGTCGGGGGACCCCGGGGTTAGAGACCCAGTACTTC.

This clonotype was detected ten times or more. The V call is TRBV6-5, the J call TRBJ1-3, with TRBD1 identical over 7 bases. The CDR3 sequence is 15 residues long. Germline V gives CDR1 MNHEY, CDR2 SVGAGI. V dropped 6 bases and J dropped 4; count of bases not matched to a gene: 9. DNA of the CDR3: TGTGCCAGCAGCCTCTTCTTGGACAGGGGAAACACCATATATTTT. Translated, it gives CASSLFLDRGNTIYF.

There are many counts of this clonotype. This chain uses TRBV4-2 with TRBJ2-1, with 7 bases fitting TRBD2. With 2 bases clipped from V and 0 bases from J, the junction kept 7 bases outside the gene matches. Germline values: CDR1 LGHNA, CDR2 YNFKEQ. The CDR3 consists of 17 residues. The CDR3 is CASSQTTSGDSYNEQFF. The CDR3 DNA reads as TGTGCCAGCAGCCAAACGACAAGCGGGGACTCCTACAATGAGCAGTTCTTC.

This clonotype was counted ten times or more. The genes are TRBV4-3 and TRBJ2-7; D is possibly TRBD1 (5 bases). Per the germline V gene, CDR1 is LGHNA and CDR2 is YSLEER. The germline V and J ends were trimmed by 4 bases and 5 bases, with 27 bases remaining between them. The CDR3 spans 18 residues. In DNA form, the CDR3 reads TGCGCCAGCAGCCTAACGTCCGGAACAGGTACTATCGACGACGAGCAGTACTTC. Translation: CASSLTSGTGTIDDEQYF.

In its sample, this clonotype was seen many times. A single base separates this from a much larger clone, so it may be a read error. The chain carries TRBV6-4 and TRBJ2-2, with 7 bases fitting TRBD2. Germline CDR1 and CDR2: MRHNA and SNTAGT. V lost 3 bases and J lost 3; bases outside the gene matches: 1. The CDR3 spans 14 residues. The CDR3: CASSESGDTGELFF. Written as DNA, the CDR3 is TGTGCCAGCAGTGAAAGCGGGGACACCGGGGAGCTGTTTTTT.

This chain connects TRBV19 to TRBJ2-3; D may correspond to TRBD1 or TRBD2 (6 bases each). This CDR3 has 14 residues. V was shortened by 3 bases and J by 3 bases, with 10 bases between the two germline ends. Germline V gene data show CDR1 as LNHDA and CDR2 as SQIVND (reference sequence). The CDR3 loop is CASSIQGRTDTQYF. The CDR3 DNA follows: TGTGCCAGTAGTATTCAGGGGAGGACAGATACGCAGTATTTT.

This clonotype was counted many times. The V and J genes are TRBV7-3 and TRBJ2-2; D gene unclear. Trimming removed 1 base from V and 6 bases from J, with 6 bases in between. Germline CDR1 is SGHTA and CDR2 is FQGTGA. This CDR3 contains 13 residues. In DNA form, the CDR3 reads TGTGCCAGCAGCTTAAACGTTGCCGGGGAGCTGTTTTTT. It is translated as CASSLNVAGELFF.

The rearrangement joins TRBV18 to TRBJ2-1; maybe TRBD1 (5 bases). CDR3 length: 15 amino acids. CDR1 is KGHSH and CDR2 is LQKENI in the germline V gene. Between the trimmed V and J ends, which lost 4 bases and 8 bases, there was a span of 18 bases. The CDR3 is CASSLRALLGDEQFF. CDR3 DNA sequence: TGTGCCAGCTCACTCAGGGCTCTACTTGGCGATGAGCAGTTCTTC.

At least ten counts were recorded for this clonotype. The chain employs TRBV2 and TRBJ2-4; D is unclear. Germline loops: CDR1 SNHLY, CDR2 FYNNEI. V gave up 6 bases and J gave up 1 base, with 16 bases separating them. There are 16 residues in the CDR3. The CDR3 protein is CASRRGTSRAKNIQYF. CDR3 nucleotide sequence: TGTGCCAGCAGGCGCGGAACCTCAAGGGCCAAAAACATTCAGTACTTC.

The chain recombines TRBV7-2 with TRBJ2-5, with D uncertain. V shed 3 bases and J shed 5 bases, with 13 bases lying between them. CDR3 length: 14 residues. Germline V lookup: CDR1 SGHTA, CDR2 FQGNSA. CDR3: CASSFPTPRETQYF. In DNA, the CDR3 is TGTGCCAGCAGCTTTCCGACCCCGAGGGAGACCCAGTACTTC.

Only a few counts were recorded for this clonotype. This chain links TRBV5-4 with TRBJ2-7; D perhaps matches TRBD1 (5 bases). The CDR3 has 14 residues. Trimming cost V 5 bases and J 6 bases, with 18 bases left between them. The germline V gene has CDR1 SGHNT and CDR2 YYREEE (reference sequence). The CDR3 region has the DNA TGTGCCAGCAGTCCAGGGTTTGGTTCTACCGAGCAGTACTTC. Protein sequence: CASSPGFGSTEQYF. Using reference TRBV5-4 and TRBJ2-7 for the parts outside the CDR3, the full variable domain is ETGVTQSPTHLIKTRGQQVTLRCSSQSGHNTVSWYQQALGQGPQFIFQYYREEENGRGNFPPRFSGLQFPNYSSELNVNALELDDSALYLCASSPGFGSTEQYFGPGTRLTVT.